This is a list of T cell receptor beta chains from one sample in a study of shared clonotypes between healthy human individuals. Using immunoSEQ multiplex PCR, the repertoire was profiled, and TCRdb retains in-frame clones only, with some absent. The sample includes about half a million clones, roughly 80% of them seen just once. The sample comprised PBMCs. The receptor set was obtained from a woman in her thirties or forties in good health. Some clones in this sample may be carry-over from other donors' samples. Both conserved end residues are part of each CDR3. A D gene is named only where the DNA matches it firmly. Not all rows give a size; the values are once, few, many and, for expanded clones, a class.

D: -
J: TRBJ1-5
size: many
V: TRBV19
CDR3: CASSIEAGSRNQPQHF
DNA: TGTGCCAGTAGTATAGAGGCAGGCAGTAGGAATCAGCCCCAGCATTTT

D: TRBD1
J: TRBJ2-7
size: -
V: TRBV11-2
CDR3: CASSQDRGSIEQYF
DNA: TGTGCCAGCAGCCAAGACAGGGGGTCTATCGAGCAGTACTTC

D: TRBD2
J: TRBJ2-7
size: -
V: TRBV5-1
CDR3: CASKEGTSSSYEQYF
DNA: TGCGCCAGCAAAGAGGGGACTAGTTCTTCCTACGAGCAGTACTTC

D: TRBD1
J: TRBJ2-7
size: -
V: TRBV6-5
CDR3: CASSITLDRGYEQYF
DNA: TGTGCCAGCAGTATAACTCTGGACAGGGGTTACGAGCAGTACTTC

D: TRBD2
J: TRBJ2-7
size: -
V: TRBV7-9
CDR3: CASSLVAGVYEQYF
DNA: TGTGCCAGCAGCTTAGTAGCGGGGGTCTACGAGCAGTACTTC

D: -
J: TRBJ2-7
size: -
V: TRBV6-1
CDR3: CASTGLYEQYF
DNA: TGTGCCAGCACAGGTCTCTACGAGCAGTACTTC

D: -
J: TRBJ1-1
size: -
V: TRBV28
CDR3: CASSFGSPEAFF
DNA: TGTGCCAGCAGTTTTGGCAGCCCTGAAGCTTTCTTT

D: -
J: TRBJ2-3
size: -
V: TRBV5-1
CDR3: CASGPGRVGTDTQYF
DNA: TGCGCCAGCGGCCCCGGGAGAGTTGGCACAGATACGCAGTATTTT

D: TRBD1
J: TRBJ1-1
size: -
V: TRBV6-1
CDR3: CASSGTPGQGVVAFF
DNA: TGTGCCAGCAGTGGAACGCCGGGACAGGGTGTCGTTGCTTTCTTT

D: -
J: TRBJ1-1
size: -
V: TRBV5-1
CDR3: CASSLASVETEAFF
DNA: TGCGCCAGCAGCTTGGCCTCGGTGGAAACTGAAGCTTTCTTT

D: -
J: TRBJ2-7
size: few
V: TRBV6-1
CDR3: CASSEGAGGWYEQYF
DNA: TGTGCCAGCAGTGAAGGGGCAGGGGGGTGGTACGAGCAGTACTTC

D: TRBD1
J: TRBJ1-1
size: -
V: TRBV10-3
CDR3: CAISDGQGGTEAFF
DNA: TGTGCCATCAGTGATGGACAGGGTGGCACTGAAGCTTTCTTT

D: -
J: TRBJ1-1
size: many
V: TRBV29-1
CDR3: CSVSRDLNTEAFF
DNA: TGCAGCGTTAGCAGGGACTTGAACACTGAAGCTTTCTTT

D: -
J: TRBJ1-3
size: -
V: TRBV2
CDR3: CASSAGTSGNTIYF
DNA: TGTGCCAGCAGTGCCGGGACATCTGGAAACACCATATATTTT

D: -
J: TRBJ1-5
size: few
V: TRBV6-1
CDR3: CASNTPNNNQPQHF
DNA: TGTGCCAGCAACACCCCTAATAACAATCAGCCCCAGCATTTT

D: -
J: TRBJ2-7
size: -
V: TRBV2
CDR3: CASSDTSYEQYF
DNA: TGTGCCAGCAGTGACACCTCCTACGAGCAGTACTTC

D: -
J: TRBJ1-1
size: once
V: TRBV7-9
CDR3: CASSLSSGQLEAFF
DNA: TGTGCCAGCAGCTTAAGTTCTGGACAGCTTGAAGCTTTCTTT

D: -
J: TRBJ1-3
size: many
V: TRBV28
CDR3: CASSLVPHGNTIYF
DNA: TGTGCCAGCAGTTTAGTCCCCCACGGAAACACCATATATTTT

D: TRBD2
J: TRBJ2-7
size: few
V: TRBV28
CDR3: CATGGLREVREQYF
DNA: TGTGCCACGGGGGGACTTAGGGAGGTGAGGGAGCAGTACTTC

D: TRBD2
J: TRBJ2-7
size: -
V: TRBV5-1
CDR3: CASSWSGFLAGGNEQYF
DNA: TGCGCCAGCAGCTGGTCCGGGTTTCTAGCGGGAGGAAACGAGCAGTACTTC

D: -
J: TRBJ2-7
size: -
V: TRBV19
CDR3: CASRGITYEQYF
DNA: TGTGCCAGTAGAGGGATCACCTACGAGCAGTACTTC

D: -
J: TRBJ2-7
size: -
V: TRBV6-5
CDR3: CASSYEETGSYEQYF
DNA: TGTGCCAGCAGTTACGAGGAAACGGGCTCCTACGAGCAGTACTTC

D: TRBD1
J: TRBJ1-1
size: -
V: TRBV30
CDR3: CAWRAGGIHTEAFF
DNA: TGTGCCTGGAGGGCAGGGGGTATTCACACTGAAGCTTTCTTT

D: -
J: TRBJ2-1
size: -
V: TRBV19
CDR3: CASSPPGTARFF
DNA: TGTGCCAGTAGTCCGCCCGGGACCGCGCGCTTCTTC

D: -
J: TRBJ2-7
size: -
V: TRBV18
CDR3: CASSPGASDEQYF
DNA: TGTGCCAGCTCACCAGGAGCTAGCGACGAGCAGTACTTC

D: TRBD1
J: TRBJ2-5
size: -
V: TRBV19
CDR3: CASSGGEETQYF
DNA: TGTGCCAGTTCAGGGGGCGAAGAGACCCAGTACTTC

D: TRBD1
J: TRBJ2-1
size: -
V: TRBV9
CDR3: CASSVSPQGAPNNEQFF
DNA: TGTGCCAGCAGCGTCTCCCCACAGGGGGCACCCAACAATGAGCAGTTCTTC

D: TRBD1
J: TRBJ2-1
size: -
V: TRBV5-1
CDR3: CASSLTGTDNNEQFF
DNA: TGCGCCAGCAGCCTGACCGGGACAGACAACAATGAGCAGTTCTTC

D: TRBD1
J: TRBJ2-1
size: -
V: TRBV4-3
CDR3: CASSQDSGTGWDNEQFF
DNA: TGCGCCAGCAGCCAAGATTCAGGGACAGGGTGGGACAATGAGCAGTTCTTC

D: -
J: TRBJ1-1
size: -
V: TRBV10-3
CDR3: CAITRGDGAEAFF
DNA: TGTGCCATCACCCGAGGGGATGGGGCTGAAGCTTTCTTT

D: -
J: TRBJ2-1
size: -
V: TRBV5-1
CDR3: CASSQTALNNEQFF
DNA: TGCGCCAGCAGCCAAACGGCTCTGAACAATGAGCAGTTCTTC

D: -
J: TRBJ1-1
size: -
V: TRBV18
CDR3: CASSPRGAGGNTEAFF
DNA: TGTGCCAGCTCACCACGGGGGGCTGGGGGGAACACTGAAGCTTTCTTT

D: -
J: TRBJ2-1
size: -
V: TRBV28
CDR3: CASSQIGRGIYNEQFF
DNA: TGTGCCAGCAGTCAGATCGGACGGGGAATCTACAATGAGCAGTTCTTC

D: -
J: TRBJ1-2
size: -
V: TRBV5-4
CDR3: CASSLERGMGDGYTF
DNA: TGTGCCAGCAGCTTGGAAAGAGGGATGGGAGATGGCTACACCTTC

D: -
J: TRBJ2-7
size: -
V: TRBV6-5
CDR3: CATGHSSYEQYF
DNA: TGTGCCACCGGACACTCGTCCTACGAGCAGTACTTC

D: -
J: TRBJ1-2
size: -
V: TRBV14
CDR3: CASSQSRDYGYTF
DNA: TGTGCCAGCAGCCAAAGCAGGGATTATGGCTACACCTTC

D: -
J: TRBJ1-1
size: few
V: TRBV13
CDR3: CASSSTHRSEAFF
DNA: TGTGCCAGCAGCTCGACACATCGGAGTGAAGCTTTCTTT

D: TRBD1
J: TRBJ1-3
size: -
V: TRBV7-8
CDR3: CASSGQGALVGNTIYF
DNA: TGTGCCAGCAGCGGGCAGGGGGCGCTTGTTGGAAACACCATATATTTT

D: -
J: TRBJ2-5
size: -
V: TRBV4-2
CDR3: CASSRGVQETQYF
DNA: TGTGCCAGCAGCCGGGGGGTCCAAGAGACCCAGTACTTC

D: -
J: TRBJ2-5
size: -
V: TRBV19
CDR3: CASSIPGLQETQYF
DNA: TGTGCCAGTAGTATCCCAGGACTACAAGAGACCCAGTACTTC

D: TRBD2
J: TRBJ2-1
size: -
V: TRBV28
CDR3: CASRPTSGVDNEQFF
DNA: TGTGCCAGCAGGCCTACTAGCGGGGTAGACAATGAGCAGTTCTTC

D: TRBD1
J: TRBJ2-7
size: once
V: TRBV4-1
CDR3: CASSQRQGNYEQYF
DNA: TGCGCCAGCAGCCAAAGACAGGGTAACTACGAGCAGTACTTC

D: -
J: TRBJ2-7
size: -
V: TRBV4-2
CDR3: CASSQESGTYEQYF
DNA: TGTGCCAGCAGCCAAGAATCAGGGACCTACGAGCAGTACTTC

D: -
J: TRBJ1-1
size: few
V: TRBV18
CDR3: CASSPLTISLNTEAFF
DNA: TGTGCCAGCTCACCCCTAACTATTTCATTGAACACTGAAGCTTTCTTT

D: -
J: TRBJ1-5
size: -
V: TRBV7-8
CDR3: CASSLDSNNQPQHF
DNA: TGTGCCAGCAGCTTAGACAGCAACAATCAGCCCCAGCATTTT

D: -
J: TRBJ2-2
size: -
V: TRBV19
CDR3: CASTGPQDTGELFF
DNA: TGTGCCAGTACCGGGCCCCAGGACACCGGGGAGCTGTTTTTT

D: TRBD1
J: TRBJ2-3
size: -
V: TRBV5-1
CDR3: CASSLDATGADTQYF
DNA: TGCGCCAGCAGCTTGGATGCGACAGGGGCAGATACGCAGTATTTT

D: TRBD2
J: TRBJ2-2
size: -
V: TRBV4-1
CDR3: CASSLGTSGSLFAGELFF
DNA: TGCGCCAGCAGCCTTGGGACTAGCGGGAGTCTGTTTGCCGGGGAGCTGTTTTTT

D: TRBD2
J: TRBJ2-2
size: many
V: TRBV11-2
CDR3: CASSFGGGANTGELFF
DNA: TGTGCCAGCAGCTTTGGGGGAGGGGCTAACACCGGGGAGCTGTTTTTT

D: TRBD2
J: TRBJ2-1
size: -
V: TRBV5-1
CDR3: CASSLSLLAGGNEQFF
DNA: TGCGCCAGCAGCTTGAGTCTACTAGCGGGAGGGAATGAGCAGTTCTTC

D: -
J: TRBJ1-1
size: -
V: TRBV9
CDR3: CASSAQRNTEAFF
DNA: TGTGCCAGCAGCGCTCAGAGGAACACTGAAGCTTTCTTT

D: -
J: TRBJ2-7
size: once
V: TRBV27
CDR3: CASSLSGAVRAYEQYF
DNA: TGTGCCAGCAGTCTCAGTGGGGCAGTAAGGGCCTACGAGCAGTACTTC